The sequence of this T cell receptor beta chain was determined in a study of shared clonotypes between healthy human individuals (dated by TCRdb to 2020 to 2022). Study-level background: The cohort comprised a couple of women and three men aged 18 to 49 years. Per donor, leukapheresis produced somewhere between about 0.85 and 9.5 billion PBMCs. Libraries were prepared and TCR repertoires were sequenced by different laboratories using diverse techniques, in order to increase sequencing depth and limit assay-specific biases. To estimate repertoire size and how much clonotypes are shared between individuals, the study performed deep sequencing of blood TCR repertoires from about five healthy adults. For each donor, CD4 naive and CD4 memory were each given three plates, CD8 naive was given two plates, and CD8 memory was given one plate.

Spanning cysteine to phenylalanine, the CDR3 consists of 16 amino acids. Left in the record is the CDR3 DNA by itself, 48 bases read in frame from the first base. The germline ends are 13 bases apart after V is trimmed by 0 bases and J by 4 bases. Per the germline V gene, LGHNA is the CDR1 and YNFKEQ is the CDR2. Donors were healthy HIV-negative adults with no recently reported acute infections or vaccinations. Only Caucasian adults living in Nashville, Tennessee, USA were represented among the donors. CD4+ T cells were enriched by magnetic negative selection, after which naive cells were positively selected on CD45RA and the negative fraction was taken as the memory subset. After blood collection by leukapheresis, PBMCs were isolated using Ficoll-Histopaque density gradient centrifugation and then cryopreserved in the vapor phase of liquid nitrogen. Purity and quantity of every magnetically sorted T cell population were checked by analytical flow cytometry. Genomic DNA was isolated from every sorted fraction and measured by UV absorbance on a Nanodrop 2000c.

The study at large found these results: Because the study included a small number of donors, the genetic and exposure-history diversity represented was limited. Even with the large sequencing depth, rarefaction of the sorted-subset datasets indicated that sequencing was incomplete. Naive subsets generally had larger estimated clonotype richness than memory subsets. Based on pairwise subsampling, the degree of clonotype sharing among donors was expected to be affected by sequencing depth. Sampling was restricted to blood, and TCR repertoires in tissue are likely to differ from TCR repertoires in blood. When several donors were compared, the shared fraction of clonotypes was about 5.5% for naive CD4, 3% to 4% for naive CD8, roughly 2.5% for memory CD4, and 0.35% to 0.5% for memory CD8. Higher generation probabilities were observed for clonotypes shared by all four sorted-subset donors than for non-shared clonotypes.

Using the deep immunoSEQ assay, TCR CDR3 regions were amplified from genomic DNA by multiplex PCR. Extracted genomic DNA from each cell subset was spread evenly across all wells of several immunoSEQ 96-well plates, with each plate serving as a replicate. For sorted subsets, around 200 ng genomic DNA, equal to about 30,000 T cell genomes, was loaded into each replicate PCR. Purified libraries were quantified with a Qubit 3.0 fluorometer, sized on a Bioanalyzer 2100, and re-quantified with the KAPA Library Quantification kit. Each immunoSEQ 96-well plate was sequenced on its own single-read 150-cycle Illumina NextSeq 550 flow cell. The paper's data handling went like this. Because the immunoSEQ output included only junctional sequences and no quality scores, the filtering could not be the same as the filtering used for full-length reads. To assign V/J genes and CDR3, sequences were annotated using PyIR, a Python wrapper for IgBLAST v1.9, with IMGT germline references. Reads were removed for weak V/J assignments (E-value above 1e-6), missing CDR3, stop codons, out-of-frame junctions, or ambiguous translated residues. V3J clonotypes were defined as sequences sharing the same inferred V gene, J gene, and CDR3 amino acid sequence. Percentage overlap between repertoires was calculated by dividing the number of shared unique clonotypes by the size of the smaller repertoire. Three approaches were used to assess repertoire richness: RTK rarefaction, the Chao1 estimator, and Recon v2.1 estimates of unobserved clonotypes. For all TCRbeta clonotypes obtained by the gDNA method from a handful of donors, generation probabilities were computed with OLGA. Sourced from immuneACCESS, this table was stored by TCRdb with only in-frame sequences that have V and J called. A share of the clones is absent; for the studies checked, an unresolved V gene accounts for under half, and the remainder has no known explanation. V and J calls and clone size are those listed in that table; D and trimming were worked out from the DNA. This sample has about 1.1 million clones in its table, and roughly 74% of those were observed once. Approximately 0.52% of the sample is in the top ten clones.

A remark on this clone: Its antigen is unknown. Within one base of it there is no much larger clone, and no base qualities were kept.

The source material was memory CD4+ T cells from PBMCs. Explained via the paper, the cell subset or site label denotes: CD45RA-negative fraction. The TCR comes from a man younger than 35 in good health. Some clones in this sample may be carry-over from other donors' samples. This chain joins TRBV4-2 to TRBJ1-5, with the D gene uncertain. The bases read TGTGCCAGCAGCCAAGAAGTGGGCGGCAGGAATCAGCCCCAGCATTTT. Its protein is CASSQEVGGRNQPQHF.